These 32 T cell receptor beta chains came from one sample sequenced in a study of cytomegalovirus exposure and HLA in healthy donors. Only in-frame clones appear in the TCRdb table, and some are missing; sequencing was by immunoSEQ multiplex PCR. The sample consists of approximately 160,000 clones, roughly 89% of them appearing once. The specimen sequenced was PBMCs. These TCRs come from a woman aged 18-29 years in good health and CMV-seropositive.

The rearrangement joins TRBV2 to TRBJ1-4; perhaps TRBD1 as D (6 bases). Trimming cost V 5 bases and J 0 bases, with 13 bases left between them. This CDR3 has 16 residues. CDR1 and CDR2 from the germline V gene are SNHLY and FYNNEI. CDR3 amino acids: CASSLRTVATNEKLFF. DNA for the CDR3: TGTGCCAGCAGTCTACGGACAGTTGCAACTAATGAAAAACTGTTTTTT. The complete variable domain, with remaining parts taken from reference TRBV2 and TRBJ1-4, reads EPEVTQTPSHQVTQMGQEVILRCVPISNHLYFYWYRQILGQKVEFLVSFYNNEISEKSEIFDDQFSVERPDGSNFTLKIRSTKLEDSAMYFCASSLRTVATNEKLFFGSGTQLSVL.

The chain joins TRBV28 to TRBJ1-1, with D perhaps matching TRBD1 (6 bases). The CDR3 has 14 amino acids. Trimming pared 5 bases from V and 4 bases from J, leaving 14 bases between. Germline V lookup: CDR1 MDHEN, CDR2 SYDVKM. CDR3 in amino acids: CASSQKGVSTEAFF. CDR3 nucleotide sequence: TGTGCCAGCAGTCAAAAGGGGGTATCCACTGAAGCTTTCTTT.

CDR3 bases: TGCGCCAGCAGCCCAGCTACTAGCGGGAGTTTGGCCGGGGAGCTGTTTTTT. It yields the protein CASSPATSGSLAGELFF. J is TRBJ2-2 and V is TRBV4-3, with TRBD2 identical over 11 bases. The CDR3 extends over 17 amino acids. V lost 4 bases to trimming and J lost 6 bases; unmatched junction nucleotides: 10. The germline V gene encodes CDR1 LGHNA and CDR2 YSLEER.

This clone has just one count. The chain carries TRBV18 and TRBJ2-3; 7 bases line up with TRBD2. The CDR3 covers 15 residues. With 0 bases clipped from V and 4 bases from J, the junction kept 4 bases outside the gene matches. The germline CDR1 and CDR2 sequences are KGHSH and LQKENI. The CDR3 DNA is TGTGCCAGCTCACCACCCGCGGGAGACGCAGATACGCAGTATTTT. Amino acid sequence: CASSPPAGDADTQYF.

CDR3 DNA sequence: TGTGCCAGCAGCGCACTTCGGGACAGGAATGAAAAACTGTTTTTT. It is translated as CASSALRDRNEKLFF. The chain links TRBV14 to TRBJ1-4, with TRBD1 identical over 8 bases. The CDR3 sequence is 15 residues long. V dropped 5 bases and J dropped 5; count of bases not matched to a gene: 7. Per germline, CDR1 SGHDN and CDR2 FVKESK.

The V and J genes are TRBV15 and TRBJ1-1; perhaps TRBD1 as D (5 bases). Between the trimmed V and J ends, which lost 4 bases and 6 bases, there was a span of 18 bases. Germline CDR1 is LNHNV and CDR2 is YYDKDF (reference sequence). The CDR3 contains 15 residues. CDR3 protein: CATSTRTGVSSEAFF. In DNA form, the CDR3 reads TGTGCCACCAGCACCCGAACGGGGGTTTCGTCTGAAGCTTTCTTT.

The CDR3 is CASSRTSGGRYEQYF. The CDR3 bases are TGTGCCAGCAGCAGAACTAGCGGGGGCCGCTACGAGCAGTACTTC. The chain has TRBV5-4 and TRBJ2-7; the match to TRBD2 covers 11 bases. This CDR3 contains 15 residues. Germline V gene sequence: CDR1 SGHNT, CDR2 YYREEE (reference sequence). J was trimmed by 3 bases and V by 4 bases; bases with no gene match: 6. Using reference TRBV5-4 and TRBJ2-7 for the parts outside the CDR3, the full variable domain is ETGVTQSPTHLIKTRGQQVTLRCSSQSGHNTVSWYQQALGQGPQFIFQYYREEENGRGNFPPRFSGLQFPNYSSELNVNALELDDSALYLCASSRTSGGRYEQYFGPGTRLTVT.

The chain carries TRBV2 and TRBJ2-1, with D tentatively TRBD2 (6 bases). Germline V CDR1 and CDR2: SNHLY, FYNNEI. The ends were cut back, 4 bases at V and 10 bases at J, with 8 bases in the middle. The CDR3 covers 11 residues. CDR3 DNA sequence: TGTGCCAGCAGTGGGGACTTCGAGCAGTTCTTC. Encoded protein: CASSGDFEQFF.

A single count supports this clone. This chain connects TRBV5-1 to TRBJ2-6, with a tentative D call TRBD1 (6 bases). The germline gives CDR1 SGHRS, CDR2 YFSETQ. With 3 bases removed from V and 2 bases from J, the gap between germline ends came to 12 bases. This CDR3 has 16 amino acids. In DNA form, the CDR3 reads TGCGCCAGCAGCTATTTAACAGGGACTGGGGCCAACGTCCTGACTTTC. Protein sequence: CASSYLTGTGANVLTF.

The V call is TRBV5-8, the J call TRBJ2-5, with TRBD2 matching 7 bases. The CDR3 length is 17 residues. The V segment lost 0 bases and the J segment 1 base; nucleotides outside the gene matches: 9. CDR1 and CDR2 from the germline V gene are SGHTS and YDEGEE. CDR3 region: CASSLEEAGEGQETQYF. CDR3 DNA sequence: TGTGCCAGCAGCTTGGAGGAGGCGGGGGAGGGCCAAGAGACCCAGTACTTC.

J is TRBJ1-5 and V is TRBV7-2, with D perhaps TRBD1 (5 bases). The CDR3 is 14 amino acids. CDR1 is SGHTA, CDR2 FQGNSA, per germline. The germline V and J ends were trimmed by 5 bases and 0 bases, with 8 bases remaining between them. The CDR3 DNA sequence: TGTGCCAGCAGCGTACAGGATAGCAATCAGCCCCAGCATTTT. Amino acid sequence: CASSVQDSNQPQHF.

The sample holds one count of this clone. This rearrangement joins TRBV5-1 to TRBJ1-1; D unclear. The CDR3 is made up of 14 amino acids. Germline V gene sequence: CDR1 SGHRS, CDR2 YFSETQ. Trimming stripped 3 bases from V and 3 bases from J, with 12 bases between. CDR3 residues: CASSYGMRDTEAFF. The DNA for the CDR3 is TGCGCCAGCAGCTACGGCATGAGGGACACTGAAGCTTTCTTT.

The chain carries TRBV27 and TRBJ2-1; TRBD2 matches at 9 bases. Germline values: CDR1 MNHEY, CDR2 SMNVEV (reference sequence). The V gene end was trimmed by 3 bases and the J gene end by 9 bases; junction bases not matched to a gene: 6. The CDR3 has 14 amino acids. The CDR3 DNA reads TGTGCCAGCAGTTTTCGCGGGGGGGCTATTGAGCAGTTCTTC. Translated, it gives CASSFRGGAIEQFF.

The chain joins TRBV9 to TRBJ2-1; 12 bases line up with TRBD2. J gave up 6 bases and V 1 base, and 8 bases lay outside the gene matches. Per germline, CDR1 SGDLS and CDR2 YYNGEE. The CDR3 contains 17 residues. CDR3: CASSVTLAGGGVNEQFF. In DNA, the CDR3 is TGTGCCAGCAGCGTAACCCTAGCGGGAGGGGGGGTCAATGAGCAGTTCTTC.

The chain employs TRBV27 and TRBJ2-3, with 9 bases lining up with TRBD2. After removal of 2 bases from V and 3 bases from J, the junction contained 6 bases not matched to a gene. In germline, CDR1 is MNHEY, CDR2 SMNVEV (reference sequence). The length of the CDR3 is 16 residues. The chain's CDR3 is CASSLKREAATDTQYF. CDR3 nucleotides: TGTGCCAGCAGTTTAAAGCGGGAGGCCGCGACAGATACGCAGTATTTT.

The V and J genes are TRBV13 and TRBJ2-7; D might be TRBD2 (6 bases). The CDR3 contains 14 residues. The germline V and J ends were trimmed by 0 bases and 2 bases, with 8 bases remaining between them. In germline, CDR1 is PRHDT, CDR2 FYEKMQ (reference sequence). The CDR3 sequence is CASSLGGGTYEQYF. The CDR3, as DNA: TGTGCCAGCAGCTTAGGGGGAGGCACCTACGAGCAGTACTTC. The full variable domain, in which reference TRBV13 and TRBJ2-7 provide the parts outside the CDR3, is AAGVIQSPRHLIKEKRETATLKCYPIPRHDTVYWYQQGPGQDPQFLISFYEKMQSDKGSIPDRFSAQQFSDYHSELNMSSLELGDSALYFCASSLGGGTYEQYFGPGTRLTVT.

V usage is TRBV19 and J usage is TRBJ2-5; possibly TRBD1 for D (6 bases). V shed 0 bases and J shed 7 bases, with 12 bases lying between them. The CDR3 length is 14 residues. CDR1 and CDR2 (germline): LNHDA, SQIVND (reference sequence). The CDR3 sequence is CASSIEGAEGTQYF. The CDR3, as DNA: TGTGCCAGTAGTATAGAGGGGGCGGAAGGGACCCAGTACTTC.

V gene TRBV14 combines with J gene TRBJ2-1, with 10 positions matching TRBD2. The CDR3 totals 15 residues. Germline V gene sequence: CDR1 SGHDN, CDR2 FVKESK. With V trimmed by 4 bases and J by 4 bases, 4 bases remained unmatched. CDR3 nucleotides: TGTGCCAGCAGCCCTGGACTAGCGGCTTACAATGAGCAGTTCTTC. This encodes CASSPGLAAYNEQFF.

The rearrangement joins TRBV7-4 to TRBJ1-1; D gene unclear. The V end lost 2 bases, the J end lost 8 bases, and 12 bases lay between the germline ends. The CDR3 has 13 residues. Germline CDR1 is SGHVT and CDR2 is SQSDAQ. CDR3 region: CASSLPVGREAFF. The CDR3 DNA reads TGTGCCAGCAGCTTACCGGTGGGCCGGGAAGCTTTCTTT.

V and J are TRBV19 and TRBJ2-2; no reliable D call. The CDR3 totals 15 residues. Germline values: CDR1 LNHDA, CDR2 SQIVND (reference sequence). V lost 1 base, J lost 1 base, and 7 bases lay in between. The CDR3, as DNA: TGTGCCAGTAGTATAGCACCAGGGAACACCGGGGAGCTGTTTTTT. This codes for CASSIAPGNTGELFF. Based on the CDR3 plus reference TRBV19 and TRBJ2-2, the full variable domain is DGGITQSPKYLFRKEGQNVTLSCEQNLNHDAMYWYRQDPGQGLRLIYYSQIVNDFQKGDIAEGYSVSREKKESFPLTVTSAQKNPTAFYLCASSIAPGNTGELFFGEGSRLTVL.

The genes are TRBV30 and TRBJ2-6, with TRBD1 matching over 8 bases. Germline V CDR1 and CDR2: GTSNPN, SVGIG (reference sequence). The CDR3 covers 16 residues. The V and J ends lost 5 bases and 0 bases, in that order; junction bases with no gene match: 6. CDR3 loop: CAWAGQETSGANVLTF. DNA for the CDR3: TGTGCCTGGGCGGGACAGGAGACCTCTGGGGCCAACGTCCTGACTTTC. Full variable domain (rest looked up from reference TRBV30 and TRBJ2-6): SQTIHQWPATLVQPVGSPLSLECTVEGTSNPNLYWYRQAAGRGLQLLFYSVGIGQISSEVPQNLSASRPQDRQFILSSKKLLLSDSGFYLCAWAGQETSGANVLTFGAGSRLTVL.

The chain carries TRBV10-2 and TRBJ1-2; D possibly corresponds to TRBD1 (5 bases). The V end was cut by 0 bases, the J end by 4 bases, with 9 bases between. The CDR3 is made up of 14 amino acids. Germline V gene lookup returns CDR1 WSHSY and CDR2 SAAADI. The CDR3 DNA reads TGCGCCAGCAGTGAGTCTGGGGCAGCCTATGGCTACACCTTC. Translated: CASSESGAAYGYTF.

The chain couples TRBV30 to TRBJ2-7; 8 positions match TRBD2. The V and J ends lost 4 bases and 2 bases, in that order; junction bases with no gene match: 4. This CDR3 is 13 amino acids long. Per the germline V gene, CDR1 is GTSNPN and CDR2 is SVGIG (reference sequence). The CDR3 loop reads CAWNAGGTYEQYF. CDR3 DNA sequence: TGTGCCTGGAATGCGGGGGGCACCTACGAGCAGTACTTC.

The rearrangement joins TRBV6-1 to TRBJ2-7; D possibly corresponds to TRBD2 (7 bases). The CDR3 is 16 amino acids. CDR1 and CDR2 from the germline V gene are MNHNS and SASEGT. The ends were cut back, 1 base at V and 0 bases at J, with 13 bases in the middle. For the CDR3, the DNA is TGTGCCAGCAGTGAAGAAGGGGGAGGGGGCTCCTACGAGCAGTACTTC. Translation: CASSEEGGGGSYEQYF.

Written as DNA, the CDR3 is TGTGCCAGCAGTGAAGATACGGGGAAGGGTCAGCCCCAGCATTTT. Protein sequence: CASSEDTGKGQPQHF. V is TRBV6-1 and J is TRBJ1-5; no clear D. Germline values: CDR1 MNHNS, CDR2 SASEGT. With 1 base removed from V and 6 bases from J, the gap between germline ends came to 13 bases. This CDR3 spans 15 amino acids.

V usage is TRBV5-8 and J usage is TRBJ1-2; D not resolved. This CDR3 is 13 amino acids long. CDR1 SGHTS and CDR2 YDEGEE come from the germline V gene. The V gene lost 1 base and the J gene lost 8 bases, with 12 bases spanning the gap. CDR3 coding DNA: TGTGCCAGCAGCTTGACACCCTGGTGGGGCTACACCTTC. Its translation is CASSLTPWWGYTF.

The CDR3: CASSQVTGGTEAFF. CDR3 bases: TGTGCCAGCAGTCAAGTAACAGGGGGCACTGAAGCTTTCTTT. The rearrangement joins TRBV27 to TRBJ1-1; 8 bases match TRBD1. Per the germline V gene, CDR1 is MNHEY and CDR2 is SMNVEV (reference sequence). CDR3 size: 14 residues. After removal of 5 bases from V and 4 bases from J, the junction contained 6 bases not matched to a gene.

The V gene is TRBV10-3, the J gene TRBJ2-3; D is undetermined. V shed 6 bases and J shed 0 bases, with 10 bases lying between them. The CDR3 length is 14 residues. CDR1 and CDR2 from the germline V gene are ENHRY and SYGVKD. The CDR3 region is CAIRGPPSTDTQYF. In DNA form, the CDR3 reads TGTGCCATCAGGGGCCCCCCAAGCACAGATACGCAGTATTTT.

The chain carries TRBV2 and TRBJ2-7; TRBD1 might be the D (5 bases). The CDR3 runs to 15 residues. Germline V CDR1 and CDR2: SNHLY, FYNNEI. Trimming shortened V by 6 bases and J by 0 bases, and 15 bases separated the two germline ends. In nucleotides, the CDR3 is TGTGCCAGCAGATACCTAACAGGACCCTCCTACGAGCAGTACTTC. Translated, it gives CASRYLTGPSYEQYF.

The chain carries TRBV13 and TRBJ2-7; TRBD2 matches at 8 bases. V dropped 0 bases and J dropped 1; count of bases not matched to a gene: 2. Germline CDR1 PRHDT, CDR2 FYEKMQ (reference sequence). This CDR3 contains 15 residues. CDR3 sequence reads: CASSLGLAVSYEQYF. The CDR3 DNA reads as TGTGCCAGCAGCTTAGGACTAGCGGTTTCCTACGAGCAGTACTTC.

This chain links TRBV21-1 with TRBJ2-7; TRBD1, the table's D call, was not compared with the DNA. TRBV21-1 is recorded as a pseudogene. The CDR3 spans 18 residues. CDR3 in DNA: TGTGCCAGCAGCAAAGTTTGGTCCTGGGACAGGGAGCGGTACGAGCAGTACTTC. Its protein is CASSKVWSWDRERYEQYF.

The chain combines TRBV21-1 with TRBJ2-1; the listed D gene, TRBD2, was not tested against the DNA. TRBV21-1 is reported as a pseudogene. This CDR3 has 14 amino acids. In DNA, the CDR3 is TGTGCCAGCAGCCAGGACTTCCCAGGCAATGAGCAGTTCTTC. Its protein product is CASSQDFPGNEQFF.